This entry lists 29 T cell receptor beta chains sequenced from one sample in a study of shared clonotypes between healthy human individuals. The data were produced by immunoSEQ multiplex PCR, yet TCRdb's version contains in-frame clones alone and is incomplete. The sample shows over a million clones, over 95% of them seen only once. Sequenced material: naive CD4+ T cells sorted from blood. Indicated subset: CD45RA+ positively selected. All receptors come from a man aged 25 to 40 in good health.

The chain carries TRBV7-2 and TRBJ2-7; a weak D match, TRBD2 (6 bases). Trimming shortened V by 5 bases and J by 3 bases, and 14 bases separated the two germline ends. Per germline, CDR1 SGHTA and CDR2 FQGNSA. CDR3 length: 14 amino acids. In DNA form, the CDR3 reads TGTGCCAGCAGCCGGCGGGCTAGCGTCTACGAGCAGTACTTC. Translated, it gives CASSRRASVYEQYF. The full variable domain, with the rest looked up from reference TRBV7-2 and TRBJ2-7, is GAGVSQSPSNKVTEKGKDVELRCDPISGHTALYWYRQSLGQGLEFLIYFQGNSAPDKSGLPSDRFSAERTGGSVSTLTIQRTQQEDSAVYLCASSRRASVYEQYFGPGTRLTVT.

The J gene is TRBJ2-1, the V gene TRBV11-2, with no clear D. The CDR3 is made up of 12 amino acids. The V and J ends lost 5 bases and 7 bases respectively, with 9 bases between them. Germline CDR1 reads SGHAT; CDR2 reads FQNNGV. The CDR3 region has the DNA TGTGCCAGCAGCCCCGGGCCGAATGAGCAGTTCTTC. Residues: CASSPGPNEQFF.

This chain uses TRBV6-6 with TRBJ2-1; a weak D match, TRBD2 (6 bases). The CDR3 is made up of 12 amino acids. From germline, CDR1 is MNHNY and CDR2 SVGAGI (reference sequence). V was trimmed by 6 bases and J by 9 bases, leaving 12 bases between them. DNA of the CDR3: TGTGCCAGCAGGTCTACCGGGAGTGAGCAGTTCTTC. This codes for CASRSTGSEQFF.

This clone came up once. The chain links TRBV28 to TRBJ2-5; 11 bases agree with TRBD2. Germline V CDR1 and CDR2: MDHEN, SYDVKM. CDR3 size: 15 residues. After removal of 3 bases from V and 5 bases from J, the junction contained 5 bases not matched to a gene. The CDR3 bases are TGTGCCAGCAGTTTGAAACTAGCGGGAGTTGAGACCCAGTACTTC. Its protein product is CASSLKLAGVETQYF.

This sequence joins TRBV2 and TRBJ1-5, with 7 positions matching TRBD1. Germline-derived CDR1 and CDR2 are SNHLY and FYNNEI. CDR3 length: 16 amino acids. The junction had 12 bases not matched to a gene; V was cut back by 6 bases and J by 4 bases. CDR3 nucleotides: TGTGCCAGCAGCACCGAAAGAGGGACAGTAAATCAGCCCCAGCATTTT. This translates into CASSTERGTVNQPQHF.

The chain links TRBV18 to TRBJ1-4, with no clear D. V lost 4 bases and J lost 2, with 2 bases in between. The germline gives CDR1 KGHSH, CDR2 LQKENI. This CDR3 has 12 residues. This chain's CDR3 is CASSHTNEKLFF. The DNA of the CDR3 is TGTGCCAGCTCACACACTAATGAAAAACTGTTTTTT.

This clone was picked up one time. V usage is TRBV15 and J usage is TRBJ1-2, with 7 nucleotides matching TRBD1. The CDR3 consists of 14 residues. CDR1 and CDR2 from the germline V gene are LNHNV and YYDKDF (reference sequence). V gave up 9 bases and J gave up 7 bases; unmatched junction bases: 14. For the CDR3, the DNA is TGTGCCACTCGACAGGGCAATTCCTTCGGTGGCTACACCTTC. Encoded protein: CATRQGNSFGGYTF.

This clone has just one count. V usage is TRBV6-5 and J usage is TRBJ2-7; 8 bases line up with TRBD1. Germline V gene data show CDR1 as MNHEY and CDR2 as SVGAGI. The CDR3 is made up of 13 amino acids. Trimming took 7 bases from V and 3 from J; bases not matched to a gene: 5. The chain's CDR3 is CASKTTGGYEQYF. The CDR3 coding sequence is TGTGCCAGCAAAACCACAGGGGGCTACGAGCAGTACTTC.

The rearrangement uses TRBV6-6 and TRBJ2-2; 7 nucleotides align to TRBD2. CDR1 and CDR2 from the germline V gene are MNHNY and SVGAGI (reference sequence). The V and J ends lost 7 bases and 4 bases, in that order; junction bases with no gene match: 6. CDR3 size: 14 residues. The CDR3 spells CASIPGRVTGELFF. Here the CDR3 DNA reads TGTGCCAGCATTCCGGGGAGGGTCACCGGGGAGCTGTTTTTT.

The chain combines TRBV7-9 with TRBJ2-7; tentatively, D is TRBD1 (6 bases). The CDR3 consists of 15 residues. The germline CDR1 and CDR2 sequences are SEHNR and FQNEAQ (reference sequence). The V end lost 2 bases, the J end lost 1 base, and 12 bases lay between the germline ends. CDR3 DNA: TGTGCCAGCAGCTTACTCGGGGACAAATCCTACGAGCAGTACTTC. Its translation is CASSLLGDKSYEQYF.

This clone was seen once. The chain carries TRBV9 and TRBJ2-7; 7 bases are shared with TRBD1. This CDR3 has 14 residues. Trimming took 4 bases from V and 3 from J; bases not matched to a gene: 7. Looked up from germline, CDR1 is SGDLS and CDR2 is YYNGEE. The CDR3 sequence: CASSPRDSYYEQYF. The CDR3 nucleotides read TGTGCCAGCAGCCCGAGGGACAGCTACTACGAGCAGTACTTC.

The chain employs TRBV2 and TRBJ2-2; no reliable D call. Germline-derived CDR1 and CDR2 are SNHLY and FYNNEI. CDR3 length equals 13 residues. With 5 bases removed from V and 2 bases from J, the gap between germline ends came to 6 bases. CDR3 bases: TGTGCCAGCAGTACTAAAAACACCGGGGAGCTGTTTTTT. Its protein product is CASSTKNTGELFF.

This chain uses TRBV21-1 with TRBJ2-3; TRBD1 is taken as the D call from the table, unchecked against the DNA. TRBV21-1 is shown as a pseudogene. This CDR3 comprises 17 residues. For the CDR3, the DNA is TGTGCCAGCATCCCAAAACCGGATGGGCCTAGCACAGATACGCAGTATTTT. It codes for CASIPKPDGPSTDTQYF.

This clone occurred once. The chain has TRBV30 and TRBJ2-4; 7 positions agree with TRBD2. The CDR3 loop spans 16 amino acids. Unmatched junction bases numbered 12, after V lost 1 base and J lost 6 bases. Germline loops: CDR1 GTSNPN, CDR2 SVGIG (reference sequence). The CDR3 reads CAWSGQWGTNPNIQYF. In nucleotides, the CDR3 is TGTGCCTGGAGTGGTCAGTGGGGGACTAACCCAAACATTCAGTACTTC.

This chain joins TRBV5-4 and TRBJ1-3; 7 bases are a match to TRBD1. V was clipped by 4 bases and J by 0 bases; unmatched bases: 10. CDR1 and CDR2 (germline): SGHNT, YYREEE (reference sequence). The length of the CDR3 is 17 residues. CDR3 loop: CASSPGQAKYSGNTIYF. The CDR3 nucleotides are TGTGCCAGCAGCCCCGGACAGGCAAAATACTCTGGAAACACCATATATTTT.

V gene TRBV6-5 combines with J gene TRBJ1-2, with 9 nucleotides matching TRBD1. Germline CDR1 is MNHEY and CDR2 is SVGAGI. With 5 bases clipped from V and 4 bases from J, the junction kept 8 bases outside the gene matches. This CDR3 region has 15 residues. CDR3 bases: TGTGCCAGCAGTCAGCACAGGGGGCAACGCTATGGCTACACCTTC. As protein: CASSQHRGQRYGYTF.

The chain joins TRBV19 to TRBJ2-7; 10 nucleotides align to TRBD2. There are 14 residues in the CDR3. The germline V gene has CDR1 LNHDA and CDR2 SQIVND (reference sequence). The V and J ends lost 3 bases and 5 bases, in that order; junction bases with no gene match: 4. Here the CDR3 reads CASSITGLADEQYF. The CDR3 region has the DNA TGTGCCAGTAGTATTACAGGACTAGCGGACGAGCAGTACTTC. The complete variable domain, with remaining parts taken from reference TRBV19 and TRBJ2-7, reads DGGITQSPKYLFRKEGQNVTLSCEQNLNHDAMYWYRQDPGQGLRLIYYSQIVNDFQKGDIAEGYSVSREKKESFPLTVTSAQKNPTAFYLCASSITGLADEQYFGPGTRLTVT.

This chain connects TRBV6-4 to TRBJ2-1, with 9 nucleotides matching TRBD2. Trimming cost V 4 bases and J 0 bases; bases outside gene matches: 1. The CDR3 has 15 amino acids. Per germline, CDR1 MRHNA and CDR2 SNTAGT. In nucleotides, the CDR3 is TGTGCCAGCAGTGTAGCGGGAGACTCCTACAATGAGCAGTTCTTC. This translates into CASSVAGDSYNEQFF.

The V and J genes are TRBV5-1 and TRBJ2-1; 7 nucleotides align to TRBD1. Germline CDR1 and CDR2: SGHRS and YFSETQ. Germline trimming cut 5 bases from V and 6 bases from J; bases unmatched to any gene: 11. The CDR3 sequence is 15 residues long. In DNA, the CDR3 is TGCGCCAGCAGGCGGACAGGAATAAACATCAATGAGCAGTTCTTC. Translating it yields CASRRTGININEQFF. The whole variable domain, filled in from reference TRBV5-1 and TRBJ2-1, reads KAGVTQTPRYLIKTRGQQVTLSCSPISGHRSVSWYQQTPGQGLQFLFEYFSETQRNKGNFPGRFSGRQFSNSRSEMNVSTLELGDSALYLCASRRTGININEQFFGPGTRLTVL.

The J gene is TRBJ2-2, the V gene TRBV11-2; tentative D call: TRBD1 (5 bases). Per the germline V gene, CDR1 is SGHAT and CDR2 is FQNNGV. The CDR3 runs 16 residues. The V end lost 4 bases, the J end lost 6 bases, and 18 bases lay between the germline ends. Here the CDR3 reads CASSSRAWSASGELFF. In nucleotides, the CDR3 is TGTGCCAGCAGCTCCAGGGCCTGGTCCGCGTCCGGGGAGCTGTTTTTT.

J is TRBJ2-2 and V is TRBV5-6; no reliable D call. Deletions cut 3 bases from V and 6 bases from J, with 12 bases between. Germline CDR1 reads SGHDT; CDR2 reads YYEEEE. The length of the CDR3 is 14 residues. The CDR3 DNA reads TGTGCCAGCAGCTCAAGGCCGTGGTCCGGGGAGCTGTTTTTT. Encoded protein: CASSSRPWSGELFF. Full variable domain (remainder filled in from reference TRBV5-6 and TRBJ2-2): DAGVTQSPTHLIKTRGQQVTLRCSPKSGHDTVSWYQQALGQGPQFIFQYYEEEERQRGNFPDRFSGHQFPNYSSELNVNALLLGDSALYLCASSSRPWSGELFFGEGSRLTVL.

CDR3 region: CASAGRGSSYNEQFF. In nucleotides, the CDR3 is TGTGCCAGCGCAGGGCGGGGGTCCTCCTACAATGAGCAGTTCTTC. The rearrangement joins TRBV28 to TRBJ2-1; 7 bases are a match to TRBD2. This CDR3 spans 15 amino acids. Germline-derived CDR1 and CDR2 are MDHEN and SYDVKM. The V and J ends lost 8 bases and 0 bases, in that order; junction bases with no gene match: 7.

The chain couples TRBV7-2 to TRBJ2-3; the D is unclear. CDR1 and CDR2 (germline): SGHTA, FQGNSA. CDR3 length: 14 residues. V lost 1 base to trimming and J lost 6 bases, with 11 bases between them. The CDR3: CASSLGSRLDTQYF. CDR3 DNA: TGTGCCAGCAGCTTAGGTAGTAGATTGGATACGCAGTATTTT.

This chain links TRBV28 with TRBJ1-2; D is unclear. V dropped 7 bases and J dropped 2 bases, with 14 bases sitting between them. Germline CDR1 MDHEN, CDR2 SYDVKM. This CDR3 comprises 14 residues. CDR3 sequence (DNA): TGTGCCAGCACCCAAGAGTGGGTGAACTATGGCTACACCTTC. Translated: CASTQEWVNYGYTF.

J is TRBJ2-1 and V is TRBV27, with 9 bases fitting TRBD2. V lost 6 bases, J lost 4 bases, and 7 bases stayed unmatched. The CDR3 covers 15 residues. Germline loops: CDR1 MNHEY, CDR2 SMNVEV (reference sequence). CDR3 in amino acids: CASSPGLASYNEQFF. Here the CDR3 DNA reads TGTGCCAGCAGCCCGGGACTAGCTAGTTACAATGAGCAGTTCTTC.

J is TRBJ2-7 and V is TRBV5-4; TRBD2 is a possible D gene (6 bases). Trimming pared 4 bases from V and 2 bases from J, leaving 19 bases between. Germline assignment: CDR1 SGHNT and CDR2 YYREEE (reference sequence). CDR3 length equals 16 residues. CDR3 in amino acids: CASSPAPGGTPYEQYF. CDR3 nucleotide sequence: TGTGCCAGCAGCCCCGCCCCCGGGGGAACTCCCTACGAGCAGTACTTC.

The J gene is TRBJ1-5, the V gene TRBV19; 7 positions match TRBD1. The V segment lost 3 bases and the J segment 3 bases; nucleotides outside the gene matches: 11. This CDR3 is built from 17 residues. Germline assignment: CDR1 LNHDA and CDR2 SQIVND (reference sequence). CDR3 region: CASSMGIQGQPNQPQHF. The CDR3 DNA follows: TGTGCCAGTAGTATGGGCATCCAGGGACAGCCCAATCAGCCCCAGCATTTT.

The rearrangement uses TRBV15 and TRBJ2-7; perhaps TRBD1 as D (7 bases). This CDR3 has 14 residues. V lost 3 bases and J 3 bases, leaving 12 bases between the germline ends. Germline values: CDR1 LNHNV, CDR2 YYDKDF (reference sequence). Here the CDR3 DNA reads TGTGCCACCAGCAGCGGCAGGGGGGACTACGAGCAGTACTTC. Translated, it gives CATSSGRGDYEQYF.

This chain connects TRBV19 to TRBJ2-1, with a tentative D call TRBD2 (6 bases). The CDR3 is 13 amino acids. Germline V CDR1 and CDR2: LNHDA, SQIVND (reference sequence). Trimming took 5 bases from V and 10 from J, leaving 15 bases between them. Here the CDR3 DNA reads TGTGCCAGTAGTTCCAGAGCGGGTGTGGAGCAGTTCTTC. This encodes CASSSRAGVEQFF.